These 23 T cell receptor beta chains were all obtained from the same sample, sequenced in a study of beta chain features in type 1 diabetes (dated by TCRdb to the late 2010s). Receptor amplification or capture employed the immunoSEQ multiplex PCR assay. The High Capacity cDNA Reverse Transcription Kit was used to reverse transcribe all of the isolated RNA, meaning that expressed TCRB transcripts were what got sequenced. The immuneACCESS repertoire file appears here via TCRdb, limited to in-frame rearrangements. These files lack a portion of the clones; in checked studies, under half of the deficit traces to unresolved V genes, and the cause of the others is not known. This sample is represented by 150,000 to 190,000 clones; 10% of them were singletons. The ten biggest clones cover approximately 0.46% of the sample. Here is what the overall study found, with its caveats: Type 1 diabetes patients showed a moderate but significant shortening of TCRB CDR3 length in all four CD4+ subsets.

Their target antigens are unknown. Specimen: central memory CD4+ T cells from blood. Every receptor here comes from a man under 40 with type 1 diabetes.

This clone appeared a few times. This sequence joins TRBV2 and TRBJ2-2; the D gene is possibly TRBD2 (5 bases). CDR1 is SNHLY and CDR2 is FYNNEI in the germline V gene. Deletions cut 1 base from V and 6 bases from J, with 12 bases between. This CDR3 region has 15 residues. This CDR3 reads CASSEGSYGAGELFF. The DNA of the CDR3 is TGTGCCAGCAGTGAAGGATCTTACGGGGCCGGGGAGCTGTTTTTT. Based on the CDR3 plus reference TRBV2 and TRBJ2-2, the full variable domain is EPEVTQTPSHQVTQMGQEVILRCVPISNHLYFYWYRQILGQKVEFLVSFYNNEISEKSEIFDDQFSVERPDGSNFTLKIRSTKLEDSAMYFCASSEGSYGAGELFFGEGSRLTVL.

The CDR3 loop reads CASSLARVRETQYF. The CDR3 DNA sequence: TGTGCCAGCAGCTTAGCTCGAGTAAGAGAGACCCAGTACTTC. The chain couples TRBV7-2 to TRBJ2-5; D gene unclear. The germline gives CDR1 SGHTA, CDR2 FQGNSA. CDR3 length equals 14 residues. V lost 0 bases to trimming and J lost 4 bases, with 9 bases between them.

In this sample, this clone turned up a few times. At the DNA level, this CDR3 is encoded by other sequences in the same sample as well. The chain employs TRBV29-1 and TRBJ1-1; a weak D match, TRBD1 (5 bases). Germline-derived CDR1 and CDR2 are SQVTM and ANQGSEA. Trimming took off 6 bases at V and 1 base at J, with 9 bases between the two ends. The CDR3 is 12 amino acids. The CDR3 sequence is CSVADRNTEAFF. The DNA for the CDR3 is TGCAGCGTGGCTGACAGGAACACTGAAGCTTTCTTT.

This clone was observed a few times. V and J are TRBV6-1 and TRBJ2-2, with 10 bases that match TRBD1. The CDR3 sequence is 16 residues long. Germline-derived CDR1 and CDR2 are MNHNS and SASEGT. The trim removed 4 bases at V and 5 bases at J, leaving 7 bases unmatched. For the CDR3, the DNA is TGTGCCAGCAGTGCGCCGGGACAGGGGTGGACCGGGGAGCTGTTTTTT. As protein: CASSAPGQGWTGELFF.

This chain uses TRBV7-9 with TRBJ2-7, with 7 nucleotides matching TRBD2. Germline V gives CDR1 SEHNR, CDR2 FQNEAQ (reference sequence). This CDR3 comprises 13 residues. V dropped 4 bases and J dropped 5; count of bases not matched to a gene: 5. The CDR3 DNA reads as TGTGCCAGCAGCTCGGGACTATTCAACGAGCAGTACTTC. Translation gives CASSSGLFNEQYF.

About this clone: This CDR3 is also generated by other DNA sequences in the sample. This chain joins TRBV9 and TRBJ2-6, with 11 bases fitting TRBD1. The germline gives CDR1 SGDLS, CDR2 YYNGEE. The V segment lost 4 bases and the J segment 1 base; nucleotides outside the gene matches: 4. This CDR3 contains 17 residues. The DNA of the CDR3 is TGTGCCAGCAGCACAGGACAGGGGGCTTCTGGGGCCAACGTCCTGACTTTC. Translated, it gives CASSTGQGASGANVLTF.

The V call is TRBV2, the J call TRBJ2-5, with TRBD1 identical over 10 bases. The ends lost 7 bases at V and 5 bases at J; junction bases unmatched: 7. Germline CDR1 SNHLY, CDR2 FYNNEI. The CDR3 covers 14 residues. The CDR3 DNA reads TGTGCCAGCACCGGACAGGGGGTAGGGGAGACCCAGTACTTC. Translation: CASTGQGVGETQYF.

Only a few counts were recorded for this clone. The V and J genes are TRBV9 and TRBJ2-2, with D possibly matching TRBD2 (6 bases). CDR1 and CDR2 from the germline V gene are SGDLS and YYNGEE. Between the trimmed V and J ends, which lost 3 bases and 4 bases, there was a span of 13 bases. The CDR3 runs 15 residues. The DNA of the CDR3 is TGTGCCAGCAGCGGCTACCTCGGGGGCACCGGGGAGCTGTTTTTT. Its protein is CASSGYLGGTGELFF.

This clone has only a few counts. V gene TRBV28 combines with J gene TRBJ2-7; D is uncertain. Germline V gene lookup returns CDR1 MDHEN and CDR2 SYDVKM. CDR3 size: 12 residues. Trimming removed 5 bases from V and 7 bases from J, with 12 bases in between. The CDR3 protein is CASSQSVREQYF. In nucleotides, the CDR3 is TGTGCCAGCAGTCAATCCGTTCGGGAGCAGTACTTC. The full variable domain, completed using reference TRBV28 and TRBJ2-7, is DVKVTQSSRYLVKRTGEKVFLECVQDMDHENMFWYRQDPGLGLRLIYFSYDVKMKEKGDIPEGYSVSREKKERFSLILESASTNQTSMYLCASSQSVREQYFGPGTRLTVT.

The rearrangement links TRBV5-4 to TRBJ2-5, with a tentative D call TRBD1 (5 bases). Germline loops: CDR1 SGHNT, CDR2 YYREEE (reference sequence). The CDR3 consists of 12 residues. Trimming took off 3 bases at V and 5 bases at J, with 8 bases between the two ends. The CDR3 DNA reads as TGTGCCAGCAGCTGGGGCCAGGAGACCCAGTACTTC. Translation gives CASSWGQETQYF. The full variable domain, with the rest looked up from reference TRBV5-4 and TRBJ2-5, is ETGVTQSPTHLIKTRGQQVTLRCSSQSGHNTVSWYQQALGQGPQFIFQYYREEENGRGNFPPRFSGLQFPNYSSELNVNALELDDSALYLCASSWGQETQYFGPGTRLLVL.

The gene calls are TRBV5-1 and TRBJ2-5; D is perhaps TRBD2 (5 bases). The germline V gene encodes CDR1 SGHRS and CDR2 YFSETQ. This CDR3 has 12 amino acids. Trimming took 4 bases from V and 5 from J, leaving 9 bases between them. CDR3 in DNA: TGCGCCAGCAGCCTACGGAGGGAGACCCAGTACTTC. This encodes CASSLRRETQYF.

The table lists this clone with a few counts. The chain recombines TRBV10-3 with TRBJ2-1, with 7 bases aligning to TRBD2. Trimming cost V 6 bases and J 8 bases; bases outside gene matches: 10. The CDR3 has 14 amino acids. Per germline, CDR1 ENHRY and CDR2 SYGVKD. The CDR3 DNA reads as TGTGCCATCAGCGCCAACGGGAGGAGTTATGAGCAGTTCTTC. This encodes CAISANGRSYEQFF.

This clone was seen a handful of times. The genes are TRBV5-1 and TRBJ1-5; D uncertain. Germline V CDR1 and CDR2: SGHRS, YFSETQ. V lost 0 bases and J 7 bases, leaving 8 bases between the germline ends. CDR3 length: 13 residues. CDR3 region: CASSLGASQPQHF. CDR3 coding DNA: TGCGCCAGCAGCTTGGGTGCTAGCCAGCCCCAGCATTTT.

This clone was counted between two and nine times. The V gene is TRBV30, the J gene TRBJ2-7; a possible D gene is TRBD1 (6 bases). Germline CDR1 reads GTSNPN; CDR2 reads SVGIG (reference sequence). The CDR3 is made up of 12 amino acids. V lost 2 bases, J lost 4 bases, and 9 bases lay in between. The CDR3 sequence is CAWSRTGYEQYF. The DNA for the CDR3 is TGTGCCTGGAGTCGCACAGGGTACGAGCAGTACTTC.

This clone has a handful of counts. The genes are TRBV28 and TRBJ2-1, with 9 bases aligning to TRBD2. V lost 4 bases and J lost 3; bases outside the gene matches: 4. Germline loops: CDR1 MDHEN, CDR2 SYDVKM. The CDR3 sequence is 15 residues long. CDR3 in DNA: TGTGCCAGCAGTTCGGCTAGCGGGGACTACAATGAGCAGTTCTTC. This codes for CASSSASGDYNEQFF.

The chain combines TRBV7-8 with TRBJ1-5, with unresolved D. Trimming removed 5 bases at V and 13 bases at J, with 18 bases between. This CDR3 has 13 amino acids. Germline V lookup: CDR1 SGHVS, CDR2 FQNEAQ. CDR3 region: CASSPDEGRVQHF. Here the CDR3 DNA reads TGTGCCAGCAGCCCCGACGAGGGAAGGGTTCAGCATTTT. Using reference TRBV7-8 and TRBJ1-5 for the parts outside the CDR3, the full variable domain is GAGVSQSPRYKVAKRGQDVALRCDPISGHVSLFWYQQALGQGPEFLTYFQNEAQLDKSGLPSDRFFAERPEGSVSTLKIQRTQQEDSAVYLCASSPDEGRVQHFGDGTRLSIL.

The V call is TRBV19, the J call TRBJ2-1, with 12 bases matching TRBD2. CDR3 length: 16 amino acids. The germline CDR1 and CDR2 sequences are LNHDA and SQIVND (reference sequence). V dropped 10 bases and J dropped 7; count of bases not matched to a gene: 14. The CDR3 here is CATSPSGRAGGNEQFF. The CDR3 DNA follows: TGTGCCACTTCCCCTAGCGGGAGGGCCGGTGGGAATGAGCAGTTCTTC. The complete variable domain, with remaining parts taken from reference TRBV19 and TRBJ2-1, reads DGGITQSPKYLFRKEGQNVTLSCEQNLNHDAMYWYRQDPGQGLRLIYYSQIVNDFQKGDIAEGYSVSREKKESFPLTVTSAQKNPTAFYLCATSPSGRAGGNEQFFGPGTRLTVL.

This clone has only a few counts. The chain combines TRBV18 with TRBJ2-2; D is possibly TRBD1 (6 bases). The CDR3 has 15 amino acids. Per the germline V gene, CDR1 is KGHSH and CDR2 is LQKENI. Between the trimmed V and J ends, which lost 4 bases and 0 bases, there was a span of 9 bases. The CDR3 protein is CASSQGHANTGELFF. CDR3 nucleotide sequence: TGTGCCAGCTCACAGGGACACGCGAACACCGGGGAGCTGTTTTTT.

This clone was found a few times. The chain couples TRBV30 to TRBJ1-1; tentative D call: TRBD1 (6 bases). Germline CDR1 is GTSNPN and CDR2 is SVGIG (reference sequence). The CDR3 has 13 amino acids. V lost 4 bases, J lost 0 bases, and 9 bases lay in between. In DNA, the CDR3 is TGTGCCTGGAACAGGGACATGAACACTGAAGCTTTCTTT. This gives the protein CAWNRDMNTEAFF. Looking up the rest from reference TRBV30 and TRBJ1-1 gives the full variable domain: SQTIHQWPATLVQPVGSPLSLECTVEGTSNPNLYWYRQAAGRGLQLLFYSVGIGQISSEVPQNLSASRPQDRQFILSSKKLLLSDSGFYLCAWNRDMNTEAFFGQGTRLTVV.

V and J are TRBV5-4 and TRBJ2-3, with TRBD2 matching 9 bases. Trimming cost V 0 bases and J 6 bases; bases outside gene matches: 8. The CDR3 length is 16 residues. CDR1 and CDR2 from the germline V gene are SGHNT and YYREEE (reference sequence). This chain's CDR3 is CASSLGSGGLGDTQYF. Here the CDR3 DNA reads TGTGCCAGCAGCTTGGGTAGCGGGGGCCTGGGGGATACGCAGTATTTT.

In this sample, this clone turned up a few times. This chain connects TRBV5-4 to TRBJ2-1; a possible D gene is TRBD2 (6 bases). The CDR3 loop spans 13 amino acids. V was shortened by 3 bases and J by 7 bases, with 11 bases between the two germline ends. The germline V gene encodes CDR1 SGHNT and CDR2 YYREEE (reference sequence). As DNA, the CDR3 is TGTGCCAGCAGCTCTAGACTAGTAAATGAGCAGTTCTTC. This translates into CASSSRLVNEQFF.

This clone has just a few counts. CDR3 nucleotide sequence: TGTGCCAGCAGCCAATGGGAGGGGCGGAGTGAAGCTTTCTTT. Its translation is CASSQWEGRSEAFF. The V and J genes are TRBV14 and TRBJ1-1; TRBD1 might be the D (5 bases). CDR1 is SGHDN, CDR2 FVKESK, per germline. The CDR3 is 14 amino acids. V lost 2 bases, J lost 7 bases, and 14 bases lay in between.

The J gene is TRBJ2-3, the V gene TRBV11-2; 10 positions match TRBD2. CDR3 size: 13 residues. Germline-derived CDR1 and CDR2 are SGHAT and FQNNGV. The V and J ends lost 5 bases and 6 bases, in that order; junction bases with no gene match: 2. The CDR3 bases are TGTGCCAGCAGCCTAGCGGGAGTGGATACGCAGTATTTT. As protein: CASSLAGVDTQYF.